This TCR beta chain was retrieved from a study of blood T cells in healthy people across ages. The study's findings and limits: Unsorted PBMCs prevented conclusive naive versus antigen-experienced comparison. Both naive CD4+ cell counts and diversity were greater in long-lived donors than in aged donors. In older individuals, TCR beta diversity per million T cells was lower, falling roughly linearly with age.

V lost 5 bases and J 5 bases, leaving 21 bases between the germline ends. The CDR3 covers 16 residues. Germline-derived CDR1 and CDR2 are SGHTA and FQGNSA. Points on this clonotype: Its antigen is not known.

No fewer than 6 million PBMCs went into each sample. Alongside a J-beta primer mix, a sample-barcoded 5' primer served in a second PCR lasting roughly 6 to 12 cycles. TCRdb re-called the 5' RACE reads through MiXCR, storing one row per CDR3 protein. Here the sample spans about 680,000 distinct CDR3 sequences, over 45% being singletons. The receptor was derived from a woman aged 60 to 75 in good health. The chain employs TRBV7-2 and TRBJ1-2; perhaps TRBD1 as D (5 bases). The sequenced sample consisted of blood. As DNA, the CDR3 is TGTGCCAGCAGCCTAGTTGGAGGGGCGAGGGAGTATGGCTACACCTTC. This codes for CASSLVGGAREYGYTF.